This T cell receptor (beta chain) stems from a study of cytomegalovirus exposure and HLA in healthy donors. PCR used 60 Vbeta primers and 13 Jbeta primers. Profiling relied on immunoSEQ multiplex PCR, and the TCRdb table lists in-frame clones only, not all of them. The sample gives 190,000 or so clones, 80% to 85% of which show up once; over 1.5% is in the top ten. With V trimmed by 2 bases and J by 4 bases, 3 bases remained unmatched. Per germline, CDR1 MGHRA and CDR2 YSYEKL. The CDR3 is 15 amino acids. The material sequenced was PBMCs. This receptor was taken from a man aged 45 to 65 in good health and CMV-seronegative. The rearrangement uses TRBV4-1 and TRBJ2-1; 9 bases match TRBD1. The CDR3 spells CASSQTGTGYNEQFF. DNA for the CDR3: TGCGCCAGCAGCCAAACCGGGACAGGGTACAATGAGCAGTTCTTC.